Listed below are T cell receptor beta chains from one sample, sequenced in a study of T cells in tuberculosis. Produced via immunoSEQ multiplex PCR; TCRdb's table is partial and in-frame only. The sample holds tens of thousands of clones; 80% to 95% are singletons and the top ten take 7% to 8%. The sequenced sample consisted of PBMCs. These receptors were collected from a donor aged 5 to 30 with latent tuberculosis or without tuberculosis infection. Some clones in this sample may be carry-over from other donors' samples. The CDR3 runs from the conserved cysteine through the conserved F or W. Each record gives: CDR3 length, V gene, J gene, CDR3 protein.

len: 14
v_gene: TRBV25-1
j_gene: TRBJ2-1
CDR3aa: CASSERGSGNEQFF

len: 15
v_gene: TRBV5-4
j_gene: TRBJ2-3
CDR3aa: CASSFGGGGTDTQYF

len: 16
v_gene: TRBV23-1
j_gene: TRBJ1-5
CDR3aa: CASTPFRQRDDQPQHF

len: 15
v_gene: TRBV6-1
j_gene: TRBJ1-2
CDR3aa: CASSKAGGNYYGYTF

len: 14
v_gene: TRBV4-1
j_gene: TRBJ1-3
CDR3aa: CASSLVGQGDTIYF

len: 17
v_gene: TRBV5-4
j_gene: TRBJ1-2
CDR3aa: CASSLGAGTNPNYGYTF

len: 18
v_gene: TRBV27
j_gene: TRBJ2-1
CDR3aa: CASSLRGTTLPSYNEQFF

len: 16
v_gene: TRBV19
j_gene: TRBJ1-2
CDR3aa: CASSTVEGRGYSGYTF

len: 14
v_gene: TRBV6-6
j_gene: TRBJ1-1
CDR3aa: CASSNGQGPFEAFF

len: 15
v_gene: TRBV19
j_gene: TRBJ1-2
CDR3aa: CASSIQAQKIYGYTF

len: 12
v_gene: TRBV7-2
j_gene: TRBJ2-1
CDR3aa: CASSPLRGEQFF